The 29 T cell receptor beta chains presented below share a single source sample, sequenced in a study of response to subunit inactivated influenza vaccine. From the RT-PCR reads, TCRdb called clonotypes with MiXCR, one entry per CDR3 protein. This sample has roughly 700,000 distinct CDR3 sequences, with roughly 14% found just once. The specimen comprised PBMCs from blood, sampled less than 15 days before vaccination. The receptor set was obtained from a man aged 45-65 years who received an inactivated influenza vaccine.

The CDR3 sequence: CASSSGPHTGELFF. In DNA, the CDR3 is TGCGCCAGCAGCTCCGGGCCTCACACCGGGGAGCTGTTTTTT. This rearrangement joins TRBV5-1 to TRBJ2-2; D call uncertain. V lost 3 bases, J lost 3 bases, and 9 bases lay in between. This CDR3 contains 14 residues. Germline lookup yields CDR1 SGHRS and CDR2 YFSETQ.

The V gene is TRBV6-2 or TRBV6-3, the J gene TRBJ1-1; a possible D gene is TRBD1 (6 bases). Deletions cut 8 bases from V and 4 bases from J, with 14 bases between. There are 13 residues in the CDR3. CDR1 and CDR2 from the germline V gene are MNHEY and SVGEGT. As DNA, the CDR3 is TGTGCCAGCGCGGGGGGGCGTTTCACTGAAGCTTTCTTT. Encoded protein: CASAGGRFTEAFF.

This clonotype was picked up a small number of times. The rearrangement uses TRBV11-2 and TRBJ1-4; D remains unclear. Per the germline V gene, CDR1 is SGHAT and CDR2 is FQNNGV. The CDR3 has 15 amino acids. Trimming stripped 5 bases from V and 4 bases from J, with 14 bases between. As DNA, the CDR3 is TGTGCCAGCAGCCCCTCGAAGGTTCTTAATGAAAAACTGTTTTTT. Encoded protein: CASSPSKVLNEKLFF.

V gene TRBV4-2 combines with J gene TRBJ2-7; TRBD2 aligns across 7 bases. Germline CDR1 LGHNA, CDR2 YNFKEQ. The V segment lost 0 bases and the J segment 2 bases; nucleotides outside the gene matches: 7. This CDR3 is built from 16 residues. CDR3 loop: CASSQERFAGAYEQYF. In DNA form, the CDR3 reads TGTGCCAGCAGCCAAGAGCGGTTTGCGGGAGCCTACGAGCAGTACTTC.

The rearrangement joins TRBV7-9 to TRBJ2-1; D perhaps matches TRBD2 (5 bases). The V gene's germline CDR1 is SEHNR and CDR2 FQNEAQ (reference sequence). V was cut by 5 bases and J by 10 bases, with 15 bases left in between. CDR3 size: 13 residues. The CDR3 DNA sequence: TGTGCCAGCAGCCCCCCCGGGAAACGAGAGCAGTTCTTC. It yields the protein CASSPPGKREQFF.

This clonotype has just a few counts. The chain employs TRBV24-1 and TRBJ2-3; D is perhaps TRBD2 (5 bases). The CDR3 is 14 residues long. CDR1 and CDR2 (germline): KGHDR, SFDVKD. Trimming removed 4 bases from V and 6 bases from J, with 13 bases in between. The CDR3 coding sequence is TGTGCCACCAGTGACCCATCTTCTAGCGATACGCAGTATTTT. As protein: CATSDPSSSDTQYF.

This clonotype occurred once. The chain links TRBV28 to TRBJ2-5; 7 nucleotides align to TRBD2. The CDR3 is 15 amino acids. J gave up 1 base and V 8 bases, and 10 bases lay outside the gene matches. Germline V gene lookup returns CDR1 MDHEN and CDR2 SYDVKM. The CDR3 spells CASGGGGISQETQYF. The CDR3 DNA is TGTGCCAGCGGGGGGGGTGGCATCTCCCAAGAGACCCAGTACTTC. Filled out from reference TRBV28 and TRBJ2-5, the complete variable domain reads DVKVTQSSRYLVKRTGEKVFLECVQDMDHENMFWYRQDPGLGLRLIYFSYDVKMKEKGDIPEGYSVSREKKERFSLILESASTNQTSMYLCASGGGGISQETQYFGPGTRLLVL.

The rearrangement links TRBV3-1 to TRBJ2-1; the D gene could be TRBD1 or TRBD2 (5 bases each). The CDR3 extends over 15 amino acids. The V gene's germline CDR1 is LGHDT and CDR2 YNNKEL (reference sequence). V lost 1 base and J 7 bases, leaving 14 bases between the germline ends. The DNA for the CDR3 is TGTGCCAGCAGCCAAGTCGGGGCCCCTTCTAATGAGCAGTTCTTC. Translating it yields CASSQVGAPSNEQFF.

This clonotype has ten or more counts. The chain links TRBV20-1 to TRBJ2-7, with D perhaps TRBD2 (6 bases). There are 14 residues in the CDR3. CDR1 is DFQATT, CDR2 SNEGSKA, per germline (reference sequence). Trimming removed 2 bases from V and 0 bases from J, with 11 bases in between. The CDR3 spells CSARPSGSSYEQYF. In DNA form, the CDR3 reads TGCAGTGCTAGACCTTCCGGGAGCTCCTACGAGCAGTACTTC.

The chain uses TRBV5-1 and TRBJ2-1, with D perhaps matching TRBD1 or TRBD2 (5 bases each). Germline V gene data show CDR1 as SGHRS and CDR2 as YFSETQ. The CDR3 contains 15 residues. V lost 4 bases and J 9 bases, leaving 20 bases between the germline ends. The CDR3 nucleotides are TGCGCCAGCAGCCCACGAGGGGCCCTGGTTAGTGAGCAGTTCTTC. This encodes CASSPRGALVSEQFF.

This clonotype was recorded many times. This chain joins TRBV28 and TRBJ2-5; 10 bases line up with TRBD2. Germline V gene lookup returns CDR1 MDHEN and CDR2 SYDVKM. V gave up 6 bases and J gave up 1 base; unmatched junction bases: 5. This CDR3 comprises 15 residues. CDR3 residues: CASSSSGGPQETQYF. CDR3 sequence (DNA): TGTGCCAGCAGCTCTAGCGGGGGCCCCCAAGAGACCCAGTACTTC. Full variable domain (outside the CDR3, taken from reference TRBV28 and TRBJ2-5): DVKVTQSSRYLVKRTGEKVFLECVQDMDHENMFWYRQDPGLGLRLIYFSYDVKMKEKGDIPEGYSVSREKKERFSLILESASTNQTSMYLCASSSSGGPQETQYFGPGTRLLVL.

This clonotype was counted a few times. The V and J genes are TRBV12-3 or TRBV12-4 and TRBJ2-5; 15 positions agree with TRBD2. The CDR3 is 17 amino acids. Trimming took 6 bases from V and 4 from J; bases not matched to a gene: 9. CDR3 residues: CASSPRTSGGGGETQYF. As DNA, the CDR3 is TGTGCCAGCAGCCCTCGGACTAGCGGGGGGGGTGGAGAGACCCAGTACTTC.

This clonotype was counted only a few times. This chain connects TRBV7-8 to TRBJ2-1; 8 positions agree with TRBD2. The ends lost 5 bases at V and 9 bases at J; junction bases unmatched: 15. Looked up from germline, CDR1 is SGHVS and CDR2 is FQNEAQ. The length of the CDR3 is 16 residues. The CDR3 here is CASSATINPGGGEQFF. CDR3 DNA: TGTGCCAGCAGCGCAACAATCAATCCGGGGGGGGGTGAGCAGTTCTTC.

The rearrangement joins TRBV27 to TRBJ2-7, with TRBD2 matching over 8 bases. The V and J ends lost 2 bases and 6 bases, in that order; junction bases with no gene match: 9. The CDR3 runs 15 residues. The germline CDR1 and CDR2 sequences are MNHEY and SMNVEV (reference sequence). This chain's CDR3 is CASSLASSGLGEQYF. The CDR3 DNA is TGTGCCAGCAGTTTAGCCTCTAGCGGGTTAGGCGAGCAGTACTTC.

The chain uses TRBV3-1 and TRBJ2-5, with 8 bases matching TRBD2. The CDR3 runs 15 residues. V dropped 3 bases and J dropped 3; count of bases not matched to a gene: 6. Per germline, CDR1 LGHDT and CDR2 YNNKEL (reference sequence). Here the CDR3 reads CASSHGGGSKETQYF. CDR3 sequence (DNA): TGTGCCAGCAGCCACGGCGGGGGGTCAAAAGAGACCCAGTACTTC.

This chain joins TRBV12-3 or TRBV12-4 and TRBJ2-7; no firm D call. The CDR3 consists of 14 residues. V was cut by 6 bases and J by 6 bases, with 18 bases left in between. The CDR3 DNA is TGTGCCAGCAGCTTTACCGACAACTACGGCGAGCAGTACTTC. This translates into CASSFTDNYGEQYF.

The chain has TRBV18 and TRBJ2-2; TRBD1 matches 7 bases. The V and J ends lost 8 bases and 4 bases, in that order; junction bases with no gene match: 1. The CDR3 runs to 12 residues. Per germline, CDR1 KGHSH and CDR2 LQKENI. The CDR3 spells CASKGATGELFF. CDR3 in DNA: TGTGCCAGCAAGGGGGCCACCGGGGAGCTGTTTTTT.

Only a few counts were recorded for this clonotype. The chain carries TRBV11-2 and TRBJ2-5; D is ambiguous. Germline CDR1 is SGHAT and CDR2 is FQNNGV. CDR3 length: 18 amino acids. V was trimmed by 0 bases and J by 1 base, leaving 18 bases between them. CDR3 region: CASSLDLAVGSLQETQYF. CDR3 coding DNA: TGTGCCAGCAGCTTAGATCTCGCTGTAGGCTCTCTCCAAGAGACCCAGTACTTC.

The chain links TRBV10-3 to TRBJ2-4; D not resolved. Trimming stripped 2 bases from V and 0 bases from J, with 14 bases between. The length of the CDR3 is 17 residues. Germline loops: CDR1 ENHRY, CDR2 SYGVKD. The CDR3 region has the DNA TGTGCCATCAGTGAGGAAGTAGGAATGATAGCCAAAAACATTCAGTACTTC. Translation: CAISEEVGMIAKNIQYF.

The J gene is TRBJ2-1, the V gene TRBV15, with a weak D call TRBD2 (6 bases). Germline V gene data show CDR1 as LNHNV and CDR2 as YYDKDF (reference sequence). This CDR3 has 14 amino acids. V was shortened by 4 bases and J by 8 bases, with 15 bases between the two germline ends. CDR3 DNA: TGTGCCACCAGCACGTGGACTAAGCCCCATGAGCAGTTCTTC. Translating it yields CATSTWTKPHEQFF.

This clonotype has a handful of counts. The CDR3 loop reads CASSLGSGSRSEQYF. CDR3 nucleotide sequence: TGTGCCAGCAGCTTAGGTTCGGGCTCCCGTTCCGAGCAGTACTTC. This sequence joins TRBV11-2 and TRBJ2-7; D unclear. This CDR3 spans 15 amino acids. Germline assignment: CDR1 SGHAT and CDR2 FQNNGV. The V and J ends lost 1 base and 6 bases respectively, with 16 bases between them.

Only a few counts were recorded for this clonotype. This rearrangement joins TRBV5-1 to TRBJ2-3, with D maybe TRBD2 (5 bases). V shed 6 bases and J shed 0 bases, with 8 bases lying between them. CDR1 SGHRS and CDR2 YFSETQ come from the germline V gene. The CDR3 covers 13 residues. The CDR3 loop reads CASKAGSTDTQYF. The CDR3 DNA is TGCGCCAGCAAGGCGGGTAGCACAGATACGCAGTATTTT.

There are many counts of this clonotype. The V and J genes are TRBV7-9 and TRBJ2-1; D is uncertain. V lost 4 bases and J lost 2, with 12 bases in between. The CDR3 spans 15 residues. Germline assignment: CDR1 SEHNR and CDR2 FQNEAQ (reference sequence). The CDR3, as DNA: TGTGCCAGCAGCTCCTTTTCAAGGCCCTACAATGAGCAGTTCTTC. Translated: CASSSFSRPYNEQFF. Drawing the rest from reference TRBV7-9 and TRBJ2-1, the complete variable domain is DTGVSQNPRHKITKRGQNVTFRCDPISEHNRLYWYRQTLGQGPEFLTYFQNEAQLEKSRLLSDRFSAERPKGSFSTLEIQRTEQGDSAMYLCASSSFSRPYNEQFFGPGTRLTVL.

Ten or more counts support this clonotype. This CDR3 is CASSPPGGVYEQYF. CDR3 bases: TGTGCCAGCAGTCCCCCCGGGGGAGTGTACGAGCAGTACTTC. The V gene is TRBV12-3 or TRBV12-4, the J gene TRBJ2-7; perhaps TRBD2 as D (6 bases). With 5 bases removed from V and 4 bases from J, the gap between germline ends came to 15 bases. There are 14 residues in the CDR3.

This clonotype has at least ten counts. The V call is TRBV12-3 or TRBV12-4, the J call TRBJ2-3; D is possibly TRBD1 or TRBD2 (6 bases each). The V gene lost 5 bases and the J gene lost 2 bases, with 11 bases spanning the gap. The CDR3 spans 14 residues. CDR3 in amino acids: CASSRGVDTDTQYF. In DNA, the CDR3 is TGTGCCAGCAGTAGGGGGGTTGACACAGATACGCAGTATTTT.

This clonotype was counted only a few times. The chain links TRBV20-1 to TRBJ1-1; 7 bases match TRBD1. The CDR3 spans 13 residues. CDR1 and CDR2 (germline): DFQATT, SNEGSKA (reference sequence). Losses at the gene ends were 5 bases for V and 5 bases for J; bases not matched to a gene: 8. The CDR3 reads CSAGPGGWTEAFF. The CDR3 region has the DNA TGCAGTGCTGGACCAGGGGGGTGGACTGAAGCTTTCTTT.

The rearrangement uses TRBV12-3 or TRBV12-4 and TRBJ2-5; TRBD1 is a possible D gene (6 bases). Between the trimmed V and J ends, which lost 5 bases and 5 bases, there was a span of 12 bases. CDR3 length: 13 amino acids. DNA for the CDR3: TGTGCCAGCAGTAAACAGGGTCCTGAGACCCAGTACTTC. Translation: CASSKQGPETQYF.

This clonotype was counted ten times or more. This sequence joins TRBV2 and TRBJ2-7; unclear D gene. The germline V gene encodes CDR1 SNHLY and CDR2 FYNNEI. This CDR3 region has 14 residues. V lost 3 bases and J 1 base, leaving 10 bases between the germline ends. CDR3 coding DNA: TGTGCCAGCAGTGAGAGAATACTTTCCTACGAGCAGTACTTC. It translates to CASSERILSYEQYF.

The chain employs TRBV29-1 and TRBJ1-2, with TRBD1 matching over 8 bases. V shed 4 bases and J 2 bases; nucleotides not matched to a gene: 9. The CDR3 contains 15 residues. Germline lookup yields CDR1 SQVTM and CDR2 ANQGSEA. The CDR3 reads CSVADRALGNYGYTF. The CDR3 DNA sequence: TGCAGCGTTGCGGACAGGGCGTTGGGAAACTATGGCTACACCTTC.